This T cell receptor beta chain comes out of a study of blood T cell repertoires in COVID-19. About the study: COVID-19 samples, acute and convalescent, were from the United States, Italy and Spain. PBMCs, B-cell-depleted T cells, or T cells were the source of the cDNA or gDNA that made up the material.

With 0 bases clipped from V and 3 bases from J, the junction kept 7 bases outside the gene matches. The CDR3 totals 17 residues. Looked up from germline, CDR1 is LNHNV and CDR2 is YYDKDF (reference sequence). The authors' processing: Reference gene primers were amplified, and this amplification served to estimate nucleated cell counts. Clones were read by immunoSEQ multiplex PCR, and TCRdb kept only the in-frame ones, dropping some. The V and J calls and clone size come from that table; D and trimming were worked out from the DNA. Of about 200,000 clones detected, 80% to 90% appear once; the ten largest clones hold 13%.

The genes are TRBV15 and TRBJ1-5; 8 bases match TRBD1. The sample comprised peripheral blood. The sequence was obtained from a human donor in a cohort sampled during active COVID-19. The CDR3 protein is CATSRDGTGPSNQPQHF. CDR3 bases: TGTGCCACCAGCAGAGATGGGACAGGTCCCTCCAATCAGCCCCAGCATTTT.